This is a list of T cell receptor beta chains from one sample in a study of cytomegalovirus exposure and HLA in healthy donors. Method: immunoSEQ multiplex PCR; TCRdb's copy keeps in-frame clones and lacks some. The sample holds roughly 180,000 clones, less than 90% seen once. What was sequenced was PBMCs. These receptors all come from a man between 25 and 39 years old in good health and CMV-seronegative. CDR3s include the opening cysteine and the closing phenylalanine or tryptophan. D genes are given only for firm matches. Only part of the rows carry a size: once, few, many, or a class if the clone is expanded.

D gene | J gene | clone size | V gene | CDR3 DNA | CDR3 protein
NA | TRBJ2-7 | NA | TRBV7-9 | TGTGCCAGCAGCTTAGCAGCGGGCAATACCTACGAGCAGTACTTC | CASSLAAGNTYEQYF
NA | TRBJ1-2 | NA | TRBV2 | TGTGCCAAGGGAGACGGGTATGGCTACACCTTC | CAKGDGYGYTF
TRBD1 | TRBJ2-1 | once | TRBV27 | TGTGCCAGCAGTTTAGGGACAGGACCCTACAATGAGCAGTTCTTC | CASSLGTGPYNEQFF
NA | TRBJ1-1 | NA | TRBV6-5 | TGTGCCAGCAGTGTTACAGGGCAGCTAAACACTGAAGCTTTCTTT | CASSVTGQLNTEAFF
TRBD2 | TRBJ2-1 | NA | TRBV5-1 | TGCGCCAGCAGCCCCTCGCTAGCGGGAGGCTACAATGAGCAGTTCTTC | CASSPSLAGGYNEQFF
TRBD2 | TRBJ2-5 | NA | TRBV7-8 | TGTGCCAGCAGCTTAGGGGTAGCGGGGGGGCCAGAGACCCAGTACTTC | CASSLGVAGGPETQYF
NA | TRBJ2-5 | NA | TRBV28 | TGTGCCAGCAGTTCAACAGGGATGGGGGAGACCCAGTACTTC | CASSSTGMGETQYF
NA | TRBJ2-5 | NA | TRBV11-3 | TGTGCCAGCAGTCCGGGAGACCAAGAGACCCAGTACTTC | CASSPGDQETQYF
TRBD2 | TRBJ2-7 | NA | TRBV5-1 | TGCGCCAGCAGCCCCAGCGGGAGCCCGACCTACGAGCAGTACTTC | CASSPSGSPTYEQYF
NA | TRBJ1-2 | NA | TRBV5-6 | TGTGCCAGCAGCTTGGATCGGGGGGCTTATGGCTACACCTTC | CASSLDRGAYGYTF
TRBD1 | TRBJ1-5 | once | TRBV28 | TGTGCCAGCGAGGGGACAGGGCCCTTTAGCAATCAGCCCCAGCATTTT | CASEGTGPFSNQPQHF
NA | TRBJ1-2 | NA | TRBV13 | TGTGCCAGCAGCTTAAGGAGACAGGCTAACTATGGCTACACCTTC | CASSLRRQANYGYTF
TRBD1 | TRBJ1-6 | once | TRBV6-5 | TGTGCCAGCAGTTACTCACAGGGGTATAATTCACCCCTCCACTTT | CASSYSQGYNSPLHF
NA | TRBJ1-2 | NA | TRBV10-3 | TGTGCCATCAGGGGGACTGACTATGGCTACACCTTC | CAIRGTDYGYTF
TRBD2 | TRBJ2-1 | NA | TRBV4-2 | TGTGCCAGCAGCCAGAGGGGACGAAGGACTAGCGGGGAGCCGCTAGGTGAGCAGTTCTTC | CASSQRGRRTSGEPLGEQFF
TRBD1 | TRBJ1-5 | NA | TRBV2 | TGTGCCAGCAGTGGGACAGGGACAAATCAGCCCCAGCATTTT | CASSGTGTNQPQHF
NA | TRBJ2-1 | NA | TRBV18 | TGTGCCAGCTCACCCCCCCGTTTGATGTCGGGTTACAATGAGCAGTTCTTC | CASSPPRLMSGYNEQFF
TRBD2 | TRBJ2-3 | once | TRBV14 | TGTGCCAGCAGCCTCCGACTAGCGGGAGGCACAGATACGCAGTATTTT | CASSLRLAGGTDTQYF
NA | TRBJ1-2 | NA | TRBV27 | TGTGCCAGCAGAAAACAGGGTAACTATGGCTACACCTTC | CASRKQGNYGYTF
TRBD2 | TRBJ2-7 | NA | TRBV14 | TGTGCCAGCAGCCACGGGGGGTTTCGCTCCGAGCAGTACTTC | CASSHGGFRSEQYF
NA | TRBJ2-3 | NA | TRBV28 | TGTGCCAGCAGTTTCAGAGGGAAATGGGGAGATACGCAGTATTTT | CASSFRGKWGDTQYF
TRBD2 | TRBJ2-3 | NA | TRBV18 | TGTGCCAGCTCACCACTAGCGGGGGGATCCACAGATACGCAGTATTTT | CASSPLAGGSTDTQYF
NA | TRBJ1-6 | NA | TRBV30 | TGTGCCTGGAGGAGGGAGTTAAATTCACCCCTCCACTTT | CAWRRELNSPLHF
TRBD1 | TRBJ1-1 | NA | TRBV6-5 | TGTGCCAGCAGTTACTCAGGGGGCGAAAGAGACACTGAAGCTTTCTTT | CASSYSGGERDTEAFF
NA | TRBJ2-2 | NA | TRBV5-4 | TGTGCCAGCAGCTTGCTGGCAGGGAACCCCGGGGAGCTGTTTTTT | CASSLLAGNPGELFF
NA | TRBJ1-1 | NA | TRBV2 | TGTGCCCCCAGAGCGGGACCTGCTTTCTTT | CAPRAGPAFF
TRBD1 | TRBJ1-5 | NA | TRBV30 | TGTGCCTGGAGTGTACAGACAGGGAGTCAGCCCCAGCATTTT | CAWSVQTGSQPQHF
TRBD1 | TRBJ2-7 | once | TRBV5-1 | TGCGCCAGCAGCCCACCAGCGACAGGGGATTTCTCCTACGAGCAGTACTTC | CASSPPATGDFSYEQYF
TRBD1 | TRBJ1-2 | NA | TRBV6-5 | TGTGCCAGCGGGTACAGGGGGAGAGGCTACACCTTC | CASGYRGRGYTF
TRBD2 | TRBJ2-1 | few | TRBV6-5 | TGTGCCAGCAGTTACTTGACTAGCGGGTACAATGAGCAGTTCTTC | CASSYLTSGYNEQFF
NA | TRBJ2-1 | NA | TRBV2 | TGTGCCAGCAGTGACACGGCCTACAATGAGCAGTTCTTC | CASSDTAYNEQFF
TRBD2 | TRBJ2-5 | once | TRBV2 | TGTGCCAGCATCCTTTTCCTGACTAGCGGGGCCCAAGAGACCCAGTACTTC | CASILFLTSGAQETQYF
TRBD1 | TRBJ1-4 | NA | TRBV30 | TGTGCCTGGAGGGACTTCCTCAACAGGGGGGAAAAACTGTTTTTT | CAWRDFLNRGEKLFF
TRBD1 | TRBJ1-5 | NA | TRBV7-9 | TGTGCCAGCAGCCAGGGACAGGGTTATCCTCAGCCCCAGCATTTT | CASSQGQGYPQPQHF
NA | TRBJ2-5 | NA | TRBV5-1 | TGCGCCAGCAGCTTACAGGTCCAAGAGACCCAGTACTTC | CASSLQVQETQYF
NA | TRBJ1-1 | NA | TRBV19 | TGTGCCAGTATTACAGAACCAGGGGCCACTGAAGCTTTCTTT | CASITEPGATEAFF
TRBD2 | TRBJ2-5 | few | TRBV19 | TGTGCCAGTAGTTCCCCTCTAGCGGGGGGGCGCGGGGGCAGAGAGACCCAGTACTTC | CASSSPLAGGRGGRETQYF
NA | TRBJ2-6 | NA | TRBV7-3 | TGTGCCAGCAGCCCCGGCTCTGGGGCCAACGTCCTGACTTTC | CASSPGSGANVLTF
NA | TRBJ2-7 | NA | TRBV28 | TGTGCCAGCAGTTTGCAAACAGCCTACGAGCAGTACTTC | CASSLQTAYEQYF
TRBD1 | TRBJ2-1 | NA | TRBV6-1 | TGTGCCAGCAGGGGAAGGACAGGGAGGAATGAGCAGTTCTTC | CASRGRTGRNEQFF
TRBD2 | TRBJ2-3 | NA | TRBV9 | TGTGCCAGCAGCTCTCTAGCGGGACAAACAGATACGCAGTATTTT | CASSSLAGQTDTQYF
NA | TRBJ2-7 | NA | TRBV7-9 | TGTGCCAGCAGCGCAGGGGCTAACGGGTCCCCCTACGAGCAGTACTTC | CASSAGANGSPYEQYF
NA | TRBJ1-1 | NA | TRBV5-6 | TGTGCCAGCAGCTTGGAACGGGGATCGAACACTGAAGCTTTCTTT | CASSLERGSNTEAFF
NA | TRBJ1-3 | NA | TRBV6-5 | TGTGCCAGCAGTTACTCACAGGGAAACACCATATATTTT | CASSYSQGNTIYF
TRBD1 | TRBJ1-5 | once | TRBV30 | TGTGCCTGGGGGACAGGGTCTAATCAGCCCCAGCATTTT | CAWGTGSNQPQHF
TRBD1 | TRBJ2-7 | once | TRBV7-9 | TGTGCCAGCAGCTTAGTAGGAGGCGGACAGGGATTCTACGAGCAGTACTTC | CASSLVGGGQGFYEQYF